This entry lists 3 T cell receptor beta chains sequenced from one sample in a study of control samples from healthy donors and cancer patients. Method: immunoSEQ multiplex PCR; TCRdb's copy keeps in-frame clones and lacks some. The sample lists some 120,000 clones; around 86% were seen once. Sequenced: blood. These receptors all stem from a man aged 35-49 years in good health.

The V call is TRBV24-1, the J call TRBJ1-2; TRBD1 agrees at 7 bases. Looked up from germline, CDR1 is KGHDR and CDR2 is SFDVKD. The V segment lost 3 bases and the J segment 8 bases; nucleotides outside the gene matches: 8. This CDR3 spans 14 amino acids. Here the CDR3 DNA reads TGTGCCACCAGTGATACGACAGGGTTTGGAGGCTACACCTTC. Translating gives CATSDTTGFGGYTF.

The chain recombines TRBV7-6 with TRBJ1-1; D may be TRBD1 (5 bases). Germline-derived CDR1 and CDR2 are SGHVS and FNYEAQ. V gave up 2 bases and J gave up 1 base, with 5 bases separating them. The CDR3 length is 13 residues. CDR3 nucleotides: TGTGCCAGCAGCTTAACAGGGAACACTGAAGCTTTCTTT. Its protein product is CASSLTGNTEAFF.

The J gene is TRBJ1-2, the V gene TRBV10-1, with TRBD1 as a possible D gene (5 bases). The CDR3 loop spans 15 amino acids. CDR1 is WNHNN and CDR2 is SYGVQD in the germline V gene (reference sequence). V was clipped by 0 bases and J by 6 bases, with 14 bases between them. The CDR3 DNA reads as TGCGCCAGCAGTGAGTCGTTCGGGGGAATGGATGGCTACACCTTC. Translated, it gives CASSESFGGMDGYTF.